The TCR beta chain described here comes from a study of cytomegalovirus exposure and HLA in healthy donors. CDR3 length equals 16 residues. Germline CDR1 SGHRS, CDR2 YFSETQ. V shed 0 bases, J shed 2 bases, and the junction held 1 base outside the gene matches. Researchers ran the PCR with 60 Vbeta and 13 Jbeta primers. The table came from immunoSEQ multiplex PCR; TCRdb's copy has only in-frame clones and leaves some out. Of fewer than 80,000 clones listed, around 74% are singletons. Sequencing was performed on PBMCs. The V and J genes are TRBV5-1 and TRBJ2-2; 10 bases are a match to TRBD1. The sequence was collected from a woman aged 55-69 years in good health and CMV-seropositive. The CDR3 region has the DNA TGCGCCAGCAGCTTGGGACAGGGGGCCAACACCGGGGAGCTGTTTTTT. It specifies CASSLGQGANTGELFF.